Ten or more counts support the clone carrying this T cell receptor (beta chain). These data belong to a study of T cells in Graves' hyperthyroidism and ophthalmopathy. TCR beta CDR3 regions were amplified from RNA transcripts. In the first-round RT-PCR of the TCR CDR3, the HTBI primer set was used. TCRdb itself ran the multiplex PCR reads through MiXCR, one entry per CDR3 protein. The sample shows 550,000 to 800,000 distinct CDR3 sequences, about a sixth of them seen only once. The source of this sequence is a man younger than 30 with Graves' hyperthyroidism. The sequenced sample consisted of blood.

The CDR3 DNA sequence: TGTGCCAGTAGTCCCTTCAGGACTAGTAGCACCGGGGAGCTGTTTTTT. Translation gives CASSPFRTSSTGELFF. The chain recombines TRBV19 with TRBJ2-2; 7 bases align to TRBD2. Germline V lookup: CDR1 LNHDA, CDR2 SQIVND (reference sequence). V dropped 5 bases and J dropped 4; count of bases not matched to a gene: 10. This CDR3 has 16 amino acids.